Detailed here is one T cell receptor beta chain. The source of the sample is a study of shared T cell receptors in the human thymus. CDR3 length: 11 residues. Trimming took off 4 bases at V and 8 bases at J, with 11 bases between the two ends. Germline V gene lookup returns CDR1 DFQATT and CDR2 SNEGSKA (reference sequence). TCRdb's table, derived via immunoSEQ multiplex PCR, lists solely in-frame clones and lacks some. The sample lists some 660,000 clones; more than 70% were seen once. In addition, the sample was reused for a study of human thymus T cells.

Sequenced: thymocytes. This sequence originates from a boy under two years old with a congenital heart defect. The rearrangement uses TRBV20-1 and TRBJ1-2; a possible D gene is TRBD1 (5 bases). The chain's CDR3 is CSANSTDGYTF. As DNA, the CDR3 is TGCAGTGCTAACTCGACAGACGGCTACACCTTC.